The following is a T cell receptor (beta chain) sequence with its context. Its specificity is unknown. Some clones are missing from TCRdb's copy, which holds only in-frame ones; the method was immunoSEQ multiplex PCR. This table has some 96,000 clones, roughly 90% appearing once. This CDR3 comprises 20 residues. The trim removed 4 bases at V and 3 bases at J, leaving 18 bases unmatched. CDR1 MNHEY and CDR2 SMNVEV come from the germline V gene (reference sequence). This sample is drawn from a study of T cell responses to AZD1222 COVID-19 vaccine. Study outcomes and limitations: Nearly half of the spike-specific TCRs reportedly recognize variant regions that carry no mutations. Of the AZD1222 recipients, only five to seven were seropositive at baseline. Elevations in Spike-specific TCR breadth and depth followed administration of two AZD1222 doses.

The receptor's source is an adult in good health. The rearrangement uses TRBV27 and TRBJ2-3; the match to TRBD2 covers 11 bases. The starting material was peripheral blood, obtained on day 0 of AZD1222 vaccination. CDR3 DNA: TGTGCCAGCAGTTCGATCATCCCATATCGACTAGCGGGGCCGACAGATACGCAGTATTTT. Translation: CASSSIIPYRLAGPTDTQYF.